Listed below are T cell receptor beta chains from one sample, sequenced in a study of T cells in Graves' hyperthyroidism and ophthalmopathy. TCRdb called the multiplex PCR reads again in MiXCR, with one record for every CDR3 protein. The table records around 500,000 distinct CDR3 sequences, about 16% of them present only once. The specimen sequenced was blood. The receptors were sampled from a woman in her twenties or thirties with Graves' ophthalmopathy. Each CDR3 is given with its conserved first and last residue. A D gene is named only where the DNA matches it firmly. For some rows the clone size is stated as once, few or many, or as a class when expanded; others skip it.

>few|TRBJ2-7|TRBD1|TRBV2
TGTGCCAGCCGCCCCACAGGGGGTTTCGCCTACGAGCAGTACTTC
CASRPTGGFAYEQYF
>-|TRBJ2-1|-|TRBV7-3
TGTGCCAGCAGCTTAGACCAGCCCCCGGACAATGAGCAGTTCTTC
CASSLDQPPDNEQFF
>-|TRBJ2-7|TRBD2|TRBV7-8
TGTGCCAGCAGCTTCGTAGCGGGAGCAGACGACGAGCAGTACTTC
CASSFVAGADDEQYF
>many|TRBJ2-7|TRBD2|TRBV20-1
TGCAGTGCTAGAGTCCCGGGACTAGCGAATACCTACGAGCAGTACTTC
CSARVPGLANTYEQYF
>few|TRBJ2-1|TRBD1|TRBV28
TGTGCCAGCAGTTTGACAGGGGGCTATGAGCAGTTCTTC
CASSLTGGYEQFF
>-|TRBJ2-7|TRBD2|TRBV6-1
TGTGCCAGCAGTGAAGCAGGGACTAGCGGATACGAGCAGTACTTC
CASSEAGTSGYEQYF
>few|TRBJ1-3|-|TRBV7-8
TGTGCCAGCAGCTTAGGGAGGGCCGACTCTGGAAACACCATATATTTT
CASSLGRADSGNTIYF
>few|TRBJ2-7|TRBD1|TRBV10-3
TGTGCCATCAGTGATCCAGCACGGGACAGGGGGACCTACGAGCAGTACTTC
CAISDPARDRGTYEQYF
>few|TRBJ2-6|-|TRBV28
TGTGCCAGCGTCGGCGGAGCCCACTCTGGGGCCAACGTCCTGACTTTC
CASVGGAHSGANVLTF
>many|TRBJ2-7|-|TRBV7-8
TGTGCCAGCAGCTTAGGGAACCGGGGCCCACGGCCCTACGAGCAGTACTTC
CASSLGNRGPRPYEQYF
>many|TRBJ2-2|TRBD1|TRBV2
TGTGCCAGCAGTGGGGACAGGGTGGGGACCGGGGAGCTGTTTTTT
CASSGDRVGTGELFF
>few|TRBJ1-1|-|TRBV4-3
TGCGCCAGCAGCCAAGATATGGGGAGAGAAGCTTTCTTT
CASSQDMGREAFF
>-|TRBJ2-3|-|TRBV4-3
TGCGCCAGCAGCCAAGTCACGGGGGTGACAGATACGCAGTATTTT
CASSQVTGVTDTQYF
>many|TRBJ2-7|-|TRBV11-2
TGTGCCAGCAGCAAGAGTGGGGGTAGCTCCTACGAGCAGTACTTC
CASSKSGGSSYEQYF
>-|TRBJ2-1|-|TRBV5-1
TGCGCCAGCCGGAGGGAGACCTCCTACAATGAGCAGTTCTTC
CASRRETSYNEQFF
>-|TRBJ1-5|-|TRBV20-1
TGCAGTGCTAGGGTCGCGGGGGAGAGGCCCCAGCATTTT
CSARVAGERPQHF
>few|TRBJ2-1|TRBD1|TRBV19
TGTGCCAGTAGTATATCCTTACAGGGGGCACACAATGAGCAGTTCTTC
CASSISLQGAHNEQFF
>many|TRBJ2-7|TRBD1|TRBV30
TGTGCCTGGAGTTTGGCAGGGGGCTACGAGCAGTACTTC
CAWSLAGGYEQYF
>-|TRBJ2-5|TRBD2|TRBV25-1
TGTGCCAGCAAACAACTAATCCTAGCGGGAGGCGAGACCCAGCACTTC
CASKQLILAGGETQHF
>many|TRBJ2-7|-|TRBV20-1
TGCAGTGCCCCGGGACACCGCGAGCAGTACTTC
CSAPGHREQYF
>many|TRBJ2-1|-|TRBV11-2
TGTGCCAGCAGCTCCCGCCCCTGGGCCCAGGGGGGGGATGAGCAGTTCTTC
CASSSRPWAQGGDEQFF
>many|TRBJ2-1|TRBD1|TRBV6-2/TRBV6-3
TGTGCCAGCAGTTACTCAGCCCGGGACAGGGGGGATGAGCAGTTCTTC
CASSYSARDRGDEQFF
>few|TRBJ2-6|TRBD2|TRBV20-1
TGCAGTGCTAGAGATTTAAGCGGGAAAAGGAGCTCTGGGGCCAACGTCCTGACTTTC
CSARDLSGKRSSGANVLTF
>-|TRBJ2-7|-|TRBV29-1
TGCAGCGTTGAGTATGGGAGCGAGCAGTACTTC
CSVEYGSEQYF
>once|TRBJ2-2|-|TRBV6-2/TRBV6-3
TGTGCCAGCAGCTCCGAACCAGCGGAAGGGAACACCGGGGAGCTGTTTTTT
CASSSEPAEGNTGELFF
>-|TRBJ1-5|-|TRBV5-6
TGTGCCAGCAGCCCGATGGGGGGCGACGGCAATCAGCCCCAGCATTTT
CASSPMGGDGNQPQHF
>few|TRBJ1-1|-|TRBV27
TGTGCCAGCAGTTTATTGGGGGCGTCGAACACTGAAGCTTTCTTT
CASSLLGASNTEAFF
>many|TRBJ2-4|TRBD1|TRBV13
TGTGCCAGCAGCTTGGGACAGGGGGGAAACATTCAGTACTTC
CASSLGQGGNIQYF